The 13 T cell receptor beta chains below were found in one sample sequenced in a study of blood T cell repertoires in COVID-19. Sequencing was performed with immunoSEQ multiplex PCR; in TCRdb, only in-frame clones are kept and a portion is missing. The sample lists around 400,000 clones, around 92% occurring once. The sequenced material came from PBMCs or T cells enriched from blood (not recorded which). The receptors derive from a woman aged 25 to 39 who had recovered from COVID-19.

CDR3 sequence (DNA): TGCACCAGCACCGGGACGGGGGAAAGATCACCCCTCCACTTT. It is translated as CTSTGTGERSPLHF. This chain joins TRBV1 and TRBJ1-6. TRBV1 corresponds to a pseudogene. The CDR3 loop spans 14 amino acids.

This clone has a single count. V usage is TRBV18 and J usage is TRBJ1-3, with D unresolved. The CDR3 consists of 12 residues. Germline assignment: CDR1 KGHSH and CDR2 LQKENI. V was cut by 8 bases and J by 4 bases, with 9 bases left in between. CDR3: CASGYGGNTIYF. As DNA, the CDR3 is TGTGCCAGCGGGTACGGGGGAAACACCATATATTTT.

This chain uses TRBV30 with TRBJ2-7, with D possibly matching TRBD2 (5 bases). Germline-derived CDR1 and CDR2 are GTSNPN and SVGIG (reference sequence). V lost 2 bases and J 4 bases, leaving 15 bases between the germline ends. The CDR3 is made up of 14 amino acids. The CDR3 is CAWSSGTSHYEQYF. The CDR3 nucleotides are TGTGCCTGGAGTTCGGGAACGTCTCATTACGAGCAGTACTTC.

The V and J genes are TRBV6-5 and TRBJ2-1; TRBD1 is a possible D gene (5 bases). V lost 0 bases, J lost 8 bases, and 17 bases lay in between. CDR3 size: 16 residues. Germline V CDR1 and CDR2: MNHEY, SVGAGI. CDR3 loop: CASSYSDTAGGHEQFF. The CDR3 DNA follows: TGTGCCAGCAGTTACTCGGACACAGCTGGTGGTCATGAGCAGTTCTTC.

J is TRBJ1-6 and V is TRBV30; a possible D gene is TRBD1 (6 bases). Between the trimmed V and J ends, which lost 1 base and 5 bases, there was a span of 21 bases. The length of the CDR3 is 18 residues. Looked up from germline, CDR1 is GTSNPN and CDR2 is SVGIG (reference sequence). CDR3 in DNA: TGTGCCTGGAGTGCTACCCGGACCGGGACATCCGATAATTCACCCCTCCACTTT. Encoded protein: CAWSATRTGTSDNSPLHF.

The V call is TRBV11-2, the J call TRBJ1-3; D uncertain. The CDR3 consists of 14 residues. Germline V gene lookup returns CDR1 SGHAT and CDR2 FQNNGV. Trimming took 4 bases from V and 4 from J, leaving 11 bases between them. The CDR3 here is CASSSLRSGNTIYF. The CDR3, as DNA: TGTGCCAGCAGCTCACTCCGCTCGGGAAACACCATATATTTT.

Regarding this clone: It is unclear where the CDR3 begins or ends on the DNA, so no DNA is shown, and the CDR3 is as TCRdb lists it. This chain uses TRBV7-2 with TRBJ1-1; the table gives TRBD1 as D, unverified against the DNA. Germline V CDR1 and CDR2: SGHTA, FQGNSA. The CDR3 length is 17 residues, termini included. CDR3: CASSLRFPGSGRAEAFF.

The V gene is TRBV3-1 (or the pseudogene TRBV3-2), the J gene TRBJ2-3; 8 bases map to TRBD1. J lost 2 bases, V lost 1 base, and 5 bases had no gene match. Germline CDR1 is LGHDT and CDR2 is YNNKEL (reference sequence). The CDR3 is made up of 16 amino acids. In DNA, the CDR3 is TGTGCCAGCAGCCAAGCCAGGGGGCGTTCCACAGATACGCAGTATTTT. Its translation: CASSQARGRSTDTQYF.

This chain's CDR3 is CASSSGTSGNTIYF. CDR3 bases: TGCGCCAGCAGCAGCGGGACGTCCGGAAACACCATATATTTT. This chain connects TRBV5-1 to TRBJ1-3; D is perhaps TRBD1 (5 bases). CDR3 length: 14 amino acids. The V gene's germline CDR1 is SGHRS and CDR2 YFSETQ. The germline V and J ends were trimmed by 4 bases and 4 bases, with 12 bases remaining between them.

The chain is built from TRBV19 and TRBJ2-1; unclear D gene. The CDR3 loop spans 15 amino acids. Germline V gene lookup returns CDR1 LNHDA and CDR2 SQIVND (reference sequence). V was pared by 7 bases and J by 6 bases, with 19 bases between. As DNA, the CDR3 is TGTGCCAGTATCGTATCTGGTCAGGCCTTCAATGAGCAGTTCTTC. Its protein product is CASIVSGQAFNEQFF.

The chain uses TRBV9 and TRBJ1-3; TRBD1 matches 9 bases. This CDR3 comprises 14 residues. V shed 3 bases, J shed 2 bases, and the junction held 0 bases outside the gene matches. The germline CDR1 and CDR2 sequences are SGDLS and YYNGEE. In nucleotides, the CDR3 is TGTGCCAGCAGCGGACAGGGGGCTGGAAACACCATATATTTT. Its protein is CASSGQGAGNTIYF.

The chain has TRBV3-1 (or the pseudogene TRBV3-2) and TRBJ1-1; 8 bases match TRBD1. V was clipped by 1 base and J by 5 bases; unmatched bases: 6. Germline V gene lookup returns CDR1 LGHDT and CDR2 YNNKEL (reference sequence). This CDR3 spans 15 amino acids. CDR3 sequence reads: CASSQGQGPLTEAFF. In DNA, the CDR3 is TGTGCCAGCAGCCAAGGACAGGGGCCGTTGACTGAAGCTTTCTTT.

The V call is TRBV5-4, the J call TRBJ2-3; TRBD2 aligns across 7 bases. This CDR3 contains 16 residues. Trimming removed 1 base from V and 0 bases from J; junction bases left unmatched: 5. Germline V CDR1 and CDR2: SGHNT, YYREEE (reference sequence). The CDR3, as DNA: TGTGCCAGCAGCTTGATGAGGACTAGAAGCACAGATACGCAGTATTTT. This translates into CASSLMRTRSTDTQYF.